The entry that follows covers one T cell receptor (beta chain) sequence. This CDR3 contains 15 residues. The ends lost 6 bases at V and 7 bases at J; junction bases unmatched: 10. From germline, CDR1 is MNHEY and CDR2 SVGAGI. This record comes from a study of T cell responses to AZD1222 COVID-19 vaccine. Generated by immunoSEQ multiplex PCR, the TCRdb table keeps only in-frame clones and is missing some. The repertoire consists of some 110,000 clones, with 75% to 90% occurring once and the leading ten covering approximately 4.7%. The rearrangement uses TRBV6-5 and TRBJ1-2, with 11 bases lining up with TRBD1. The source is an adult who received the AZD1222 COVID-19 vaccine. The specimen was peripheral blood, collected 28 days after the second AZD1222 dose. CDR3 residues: CASRNPDRGPSGYTF. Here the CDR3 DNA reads TGTGCCAGCAGGAATCCGGACAGGGGGCCTAGTGGCTACACCTTC.